Listed below are T cell receptor beta chains from one sample, sequenced in a study of T cells in narcolepsy. Measured with immunoSEQ multiplex PCR; TCRdb has only the in-frame clones, and not every one. The table lists some 30,000 clones, around 87% of them singletons, with more than 0.75% in the top ten. Material: memory (CD45RA-) CD4+ T cells from blood. These receptors all come from a human donor in good health. Each CDR3 is given with its conserved first and last residue. The order of the fields is J gene, V gene, D gene, clone size, CDR3 DNA, CDR3 protein. The D gene is left open where the match is weak. The size of a clone is reported for some rows only, either as once, few or many, or as a class for expanded clones.

J: TRBJ2-2
V: TRBV5-1
D: .
size: .
DNA: TGCGCCAGCAGCTTCAGATTCCGGGACACGCCGAACACCGGGGAGCTGTTTTTT
CDR3: CASSFRFRDTPNTGELFF

J: TRBJ1-5
V: TRBV18
D: .
size: .
DNA: TGTGCCAGCTCACCCAGGGACCATCAGCCCCAGCATTTT
CDR3: CASSPRDHQPQHF

J: TRBJ2-7
V: TRBV27
D: .
size: .
DNA: TGTGCCAGCAACGGCAGCAAACGTACCTACGAGCAGTACTTC
CDR3: CASNGSKRTYEQYF

J: TRBJ1-1
V: TRBV4-3
D: TRBD1
size: .
DNA: TGCGCCAGCAGCTTCAACCAGGGGGCGCAAACTGAAGCTTTCTTT
CDR3: CASSFNQGAQTEAFF

J: TRBJ1-2
V: TRBV6-5
D: .
size: .
DNA: TGTGCCAGCAGTGATCCGGCCCAAGGCTATGGCTACACCTTC
CDR3: CASSDPAQGYGYTF

J: TRBJ2-2
V: TRBV27
D: .
size: .
DNA: TGTGCCAGCAGTTTCACGGTTGGGAGCACCGGGGAGCTGTTTTTT
CDR3: CASSFTVGSTGELFF

J: TRBJ2-7
V: TRBV4-1
D: .
size: .
DNA: TGCGCCAGCAGCCTTGACCCAGACTCCTACGAGCAGTACTTC
CDR3: CASSLDPDSYEQYF

J: TRBJ2-2
V: TRBV5-1
D: .
size: few
DNA: TGCGCCAGCAGCATAGGCCGGGGGTTCGGCACCGGGGAGCTGTTTTTT
CDR3: CASSIGRGFGTGELFF

J: TRBJ2-1
V: TRBV9
D: .
size: .
DNA: TGTGCCAGCAGCGTAGAGGACACCGTCTACAATGAGCAGTTCTTC
CDR3: CASSVEDTVYNEQFF

J: TRBJ1-4
V: TRBV11-2
D: .
size: .
DNA: TGTGCCAGCAGCCTCGACTGGGGCTCCGAAAAACTGTTTTTT
CDR3: CASSLDWGSEKLFF

J: TRBJ2-3
V: TRBV6-6
D: .
size: .
DNA: TGTGCCAGCAGTCCAGTCACAGATACGCAGTATTTT
CDR3: CASSPVTDTQYF

J: TRBJ2-3
V: TRBV2
D: TRBD2
size: .
DNA: TGTGCCAGCAGTGAACTAGCGGGGTTTACTAGCACAGATACGCAGTATTTT
CDR3: CASSELAGFTSTDTQYF

J: TRBJ1-5
V: TRBV28
D: .
size: .
DNA: TGTGCCAGCAGTTTAGGGCGGGGGTTGGGGCAGCCCCAGCATTTT
CDR3: CASSLGRGLGQPQHF

J: TRBJ1-1
V: TRBV5-4
D: TRBD1
size: once
DNA: TGTGCCAGCAGTCGGACAGGGTTCGACACTGAAGCTTTCTTT
CDR3: CASSRTGFDTEAFF

J: TRBJ2-1
V: TRBV19
D: .
size: .
DNA: TGTGCCAGTAGTCAAACAGCCTACAATGAGCAGTTCTTC
CDR3: CASSQTAYNEQFF

J: TRBJ2-3
V: TRBV6-6
D: .
size: .
DNA: TGTGCCAGCAGTGAGCGGGACATAAGCACAGATACGCAGTATTTT
CDR3: CASSERDISTDTQYF

J: TRBJ2-7
V: TRBV9
D: .
size: .
DNA: TGTGCCAGCAGCCCTCGACCGGCACAGTACCCCAACTTCAACGAGCAGTACTTC
CDR3: CASSPRPAQYPNFNEQYF

J: TRBJ2-5
V: TRBV28
D: .
size: .
DNA: TGTGCCAGCAGTTTGGACCTGGGCCGGGGGTACCAAGAGACCCAGTACTTC
CDR3: CASSLDLGRGYQETQYF

J: TRBJ2-2
V: TRBV7-3
D: TRBD1
size: .
DNA: TGTGCCAGCAGCTCGACAGGGGGGGACACCGGGGAGCTGTTTTTT
CDR3: CASSSTGGDTGELFF

J: TRBJ1-5
V: TRBV2
D: .
size: .
DNA: TGTGCCAGCAGCGACAGGAGCAATCAGCCCCAGCATTTT
CDR3: CASSDRSNQPQHF

J: TRBJ2-1
V: TRBV7-9
D: TRBD2
size: .
DNA: TGTGCCAGCAGCTTAGTGGTAGCGGGAGGTGCCTACAATGAGCAGTTCTTC
CDR3: CASSLVVAGGAYNEQFF

J: TRBJ1-5
V: TRBV6-1
D: .
size: once
DNA: TGTGCCAGCAGTGACAGCAATCAGCCCCAGCATTTT
CDR3: CASSDSNQPQHF

J: TRBJ1-1
V: TRBV27
D: .
size: .
DNA: TGTGCCAGCACCCCAGGCCGCGCGAGCACTGAAGCTTTCTTT
CDR3: CASTPGRASTEAFF

J: TRBJ2-4
V: TRBV30
D: TRBD2
size: .
DNA: TGTGCCTCGGAAGGGGAGGGCAAAAACATTCAGTACTTC
CDR3: CASEGEGKNIQYF

J: TRBJ2-5
V: TRBV7-2
D: .
size: .
DNA: TGTGCCAGCAGCGCCCCAGGTGGCTTCCAGGCCGAGACCCAGTACTTC
CDR3: CASSAPGGFQAETQYF

J: TRBJ1-1
V: TRBV6-5
D: .
size: .
DNA: TGTGCCAGCAGTGAAGCGGTAGGACCCGAAGCTTTCTTT
CDR3: CASSEAVGPEAFF

J: TRBJ1-2
V: TRBV25-1
D: .
size: .
DNA: TGTGCCAGCAGTGACCCCGGACAGTTTGTCCATGGCTACACCTTC
CDR3: CASSDPGQFVHGYTF

J: TRBJ1-4
V: TRBV6-1
D: .
size: .
DNA: TGTGCCAGCAGCCAATCACCCAACAGCGAGGAAAAACTGTTTTTT
CDR3: CASSQSPNSEEKLFF

J: TRBJ2-1
V: TRBV6-1
D: TRBD2
size: .
DNA: TGTGCCAGCAGTCAAGAGGGACTAGCGGGATACAATGAGCAGTTCTTC
CDR3: CASSQEGLAGYNEQFF

J: TRBJ1-1
V: TRBV6-1
D: .
size: .
DNA: TGTGCCAGCAGTCCCCGGGGGAACACTGAAGCTTTCTTT
CDR3: CASSPRGNTEAFF

J: TRBJ1-1
V: TRBV7-2
D: .
size: few
DNA: TGTGCCAGCAGCACGACTCTTGAAGCTTTCTTT
CDR3: CASSTTLEAFF

J: TRBJ2-6
V: TRBV4-3
D: .
size: .
DNA: TGCGCCAGCAGCCAAGATAGGGGCGGTGGAGTCGGTGGGGCCAACGTCCTGACTTTC
CDR3: CASSQDRGGGVGGANVLTF

J: TRBJ2-7
V: TRBV7-2
D: .
size: .
DNA: TGTGCCAGCAGCGCCAAAAGCCGGGACTCCTACGAGCAGTACTTC
CDR3: CASSAKSRDSYEQYF

J: TRBJ1-4
V: TRBV14
D: .
size: .
DNA: TGTGCCAGCAGCCAAGGTGGGGGAGTTAATGAAAAACTGTTTTTT
CDR3: CASSQGGGVNEKLFF

J: TRBJ2-7
V: TRBV6-1
D: TRBD2
size: once
DNA: TGTGCCAGCAGCGAGGGACTAGCGGGAGCCGAGCAGTACTTC
CDR3: CASSEGLAGAEQYF

J: TRBJ2-7
V: TRBV28
D: .
size: .
DNA: TGTGCCACCAAACCCCCTGAGAGAATCTACGAGCAGTACTTC
CDR3: CATKPPERIYEQYF

J: TRBJ1-2
V: TRBV7-8
D: .
size: .
DNA: TGTGCCAGCAGCCTTCGGACGGATACAGACTATGGCTACACCTTC
CDR3: CASSLRTDTDYGYTF